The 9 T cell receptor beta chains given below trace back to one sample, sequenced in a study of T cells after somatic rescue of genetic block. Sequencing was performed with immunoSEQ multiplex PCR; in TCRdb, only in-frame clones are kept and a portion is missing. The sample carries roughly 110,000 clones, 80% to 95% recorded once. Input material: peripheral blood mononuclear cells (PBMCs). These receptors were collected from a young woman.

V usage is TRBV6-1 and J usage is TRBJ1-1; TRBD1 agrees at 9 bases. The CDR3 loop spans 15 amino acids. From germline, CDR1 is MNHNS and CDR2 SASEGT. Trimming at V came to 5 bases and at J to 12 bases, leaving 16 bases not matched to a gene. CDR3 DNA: TGTGCCAGCAGTAACGACAGGGGGTTAGGCGGGAATTCTTTCTTT. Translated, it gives CASSNDRGLGGNSFF.

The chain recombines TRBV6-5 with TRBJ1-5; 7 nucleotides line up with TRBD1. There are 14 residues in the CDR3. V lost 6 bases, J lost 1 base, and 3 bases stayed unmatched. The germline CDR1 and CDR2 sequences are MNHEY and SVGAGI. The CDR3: CASRDRDSNQPQHF. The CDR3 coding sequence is TGTGCCAGCAGAGACAGGGACAGCAATCAGCCCCAGCATTTT.

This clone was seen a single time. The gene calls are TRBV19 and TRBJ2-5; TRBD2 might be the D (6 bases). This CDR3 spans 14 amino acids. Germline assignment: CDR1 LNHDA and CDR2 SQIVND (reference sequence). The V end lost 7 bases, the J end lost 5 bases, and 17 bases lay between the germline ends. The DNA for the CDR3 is TGTGCCAGTACCTCCCGGGGGTTTGGGGAGACCCAGTACTTC. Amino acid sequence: CASTSRGFGETQYF.

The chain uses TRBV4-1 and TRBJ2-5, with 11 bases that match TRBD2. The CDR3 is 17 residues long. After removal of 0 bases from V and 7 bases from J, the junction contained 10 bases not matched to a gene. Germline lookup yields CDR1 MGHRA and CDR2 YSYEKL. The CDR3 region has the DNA TGCGCCAGCAGCCAAGAGAATAGCGGGGGGGCCGTGGGGACCCAGTACTTC. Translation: CASSQENSGGAVGTQYF.

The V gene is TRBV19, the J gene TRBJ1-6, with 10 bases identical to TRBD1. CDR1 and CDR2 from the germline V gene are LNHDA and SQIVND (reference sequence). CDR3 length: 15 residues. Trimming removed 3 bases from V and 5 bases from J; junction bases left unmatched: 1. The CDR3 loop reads CASSIGTGDNSPLHF. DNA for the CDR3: TGTGCCAGTAGTATCGGGACAGGGGATAATTCACCCCTCCACTTT.

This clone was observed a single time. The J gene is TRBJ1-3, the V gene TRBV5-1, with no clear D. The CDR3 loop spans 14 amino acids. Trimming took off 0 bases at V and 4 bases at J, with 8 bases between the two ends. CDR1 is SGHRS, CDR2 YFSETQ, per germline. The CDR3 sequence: CASSLAGFGNTIYF. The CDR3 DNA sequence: TGCGCCAGCAGCTTGGCGGGGTTCGGAAACACCATATATTTT.

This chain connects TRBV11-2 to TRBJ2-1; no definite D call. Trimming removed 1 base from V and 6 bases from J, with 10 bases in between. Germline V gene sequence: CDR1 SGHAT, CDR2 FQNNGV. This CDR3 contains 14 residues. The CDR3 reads CASSLVRLGNEQFF. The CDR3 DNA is TGTGCCAGCAGCTTAGTAAGGCTTGGCAATGAGCAGTTCTTC.

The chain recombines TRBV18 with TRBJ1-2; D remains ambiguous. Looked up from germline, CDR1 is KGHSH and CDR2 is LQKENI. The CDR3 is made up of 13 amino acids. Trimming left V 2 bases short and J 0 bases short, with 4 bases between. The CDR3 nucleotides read TGTGCCAGCTCACCAGTCGCTAACTATGGCTACACCTTC. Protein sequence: CASSPVANYGYTF.

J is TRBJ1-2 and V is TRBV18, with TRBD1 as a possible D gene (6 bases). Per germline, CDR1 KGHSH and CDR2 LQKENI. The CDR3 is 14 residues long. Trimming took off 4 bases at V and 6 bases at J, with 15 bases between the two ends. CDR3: CASSRQGNGDGYTF. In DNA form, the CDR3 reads TGTGCCAGCTCACGGCAGGGGAATGGGGATGGCTACACCTTC.